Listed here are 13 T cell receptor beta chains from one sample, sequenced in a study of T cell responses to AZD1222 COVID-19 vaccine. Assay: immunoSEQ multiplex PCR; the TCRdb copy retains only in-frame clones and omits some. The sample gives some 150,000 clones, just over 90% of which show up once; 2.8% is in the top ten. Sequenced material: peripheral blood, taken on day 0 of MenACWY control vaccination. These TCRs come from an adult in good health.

The CDR3 DNA sequence: TGTGCCATCAGCCCCGACGGGGGTGGCAATCAGCCCCAGCATTTT. Translating it yields CAISPDGGGNQPQHF. This chain joins TRBV10-3 and TRBJ1-5; tentatively, D is TRBD1 (5 bases). Between the trimmed V and J ends, which lost 6 bases and 2 bases, there was a span of 14 bases. Germline-derived CDR1 and CDR2 are ENHRY and SYGVKD. CDR3 length: 15 residues.

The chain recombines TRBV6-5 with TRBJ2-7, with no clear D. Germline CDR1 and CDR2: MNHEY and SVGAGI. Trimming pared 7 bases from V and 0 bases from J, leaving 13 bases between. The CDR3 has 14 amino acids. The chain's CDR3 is CASMPGMSSYEQYF. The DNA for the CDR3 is TGTGCCAGCATGCCCGGCATGAGCTCCTACGAGCAGTACTTC.

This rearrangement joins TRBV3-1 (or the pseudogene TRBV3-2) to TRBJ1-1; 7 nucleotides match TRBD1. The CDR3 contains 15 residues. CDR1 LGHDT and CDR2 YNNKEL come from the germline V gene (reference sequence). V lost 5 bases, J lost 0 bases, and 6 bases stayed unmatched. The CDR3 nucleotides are TGTGCCAGCAGCTTAATACAGGGGATGAACACTGAAGCTTTCTTT. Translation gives CASSLIQGMNTEAFF.

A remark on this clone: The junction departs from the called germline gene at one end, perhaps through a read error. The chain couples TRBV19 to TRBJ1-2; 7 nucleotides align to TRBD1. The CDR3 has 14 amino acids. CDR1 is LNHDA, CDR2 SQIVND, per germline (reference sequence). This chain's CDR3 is CASSLTGANSGYTF. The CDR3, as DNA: TGTGCCAGTAGCCTAACAGGGGCGAACTCTGGCTACACCTTC.

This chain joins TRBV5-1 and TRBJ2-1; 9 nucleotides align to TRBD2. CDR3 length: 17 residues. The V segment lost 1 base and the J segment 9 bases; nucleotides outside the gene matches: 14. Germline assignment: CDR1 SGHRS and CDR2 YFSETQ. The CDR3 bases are TGCGCCAGCAGCTTGCCGGGGACTAGCTCCACGGGGGGTGAGCAGTTCTTC. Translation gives CASSLPGTSSTGGEQFF.

The CDR3 reads CAISDSKTGEAGYTF. The CDR3 region has the DNA TGTGCCATCAGTGACTCGAAGACAGGCGAGGCGGGCTACACCTTC. This chain connects TRBV10-3 to TRBJ1-2; the D gene is possibly TRBD1 (6 bases). Germline CDR1 and CDR2: ENHRY and SYGVKD. V gave up 3 bases and J gave up 8 bases, with 19 bases separating them. CDR3 length: 15 residues.

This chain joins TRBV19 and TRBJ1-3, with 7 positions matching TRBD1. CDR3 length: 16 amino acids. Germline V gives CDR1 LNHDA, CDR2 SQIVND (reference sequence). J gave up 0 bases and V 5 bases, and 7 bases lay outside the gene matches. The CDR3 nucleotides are TGTGCCAGTAGTGACCGTCGACAGGGCTCTGGAAACACCATATATTTT. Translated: CASSDRRQGSGNTIYF.

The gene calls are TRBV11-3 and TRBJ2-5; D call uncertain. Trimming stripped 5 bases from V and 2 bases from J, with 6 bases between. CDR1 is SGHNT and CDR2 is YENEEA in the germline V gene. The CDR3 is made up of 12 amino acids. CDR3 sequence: CASSPDQETQYF. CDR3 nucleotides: TGTGCCAGCAGCCCCGATCAAGAGACCCAGTACTTC.

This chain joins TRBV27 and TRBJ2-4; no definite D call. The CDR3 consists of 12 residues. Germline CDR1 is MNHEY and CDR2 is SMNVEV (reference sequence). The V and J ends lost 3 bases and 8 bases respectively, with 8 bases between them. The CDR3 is CASSFLGDIQYF. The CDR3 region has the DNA TGTGCCAGCAGTTTTTTGGGTGACATTCAGTACTTC.

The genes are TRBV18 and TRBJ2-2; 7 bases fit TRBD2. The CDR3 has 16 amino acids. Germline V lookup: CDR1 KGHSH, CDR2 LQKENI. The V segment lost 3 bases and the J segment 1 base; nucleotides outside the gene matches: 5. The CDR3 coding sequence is TGTGCCAGCTCACCGAACCTAGCGGAGAACACCGGGGAGCTGTTTTTT. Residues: CASSPNLAENTGELFF.

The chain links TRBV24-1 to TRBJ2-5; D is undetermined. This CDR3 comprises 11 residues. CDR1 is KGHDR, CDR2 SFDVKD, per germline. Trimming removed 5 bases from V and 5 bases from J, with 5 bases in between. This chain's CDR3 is CATSAAETQYF. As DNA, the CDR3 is TGTGCCACCAGTGCGGCCGAGACCCAGTACTTC.

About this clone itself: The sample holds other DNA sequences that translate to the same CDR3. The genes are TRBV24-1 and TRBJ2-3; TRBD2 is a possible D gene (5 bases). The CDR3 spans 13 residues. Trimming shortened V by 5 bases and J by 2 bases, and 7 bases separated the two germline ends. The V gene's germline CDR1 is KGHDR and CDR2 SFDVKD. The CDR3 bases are TGTGCCACCAGTGGGAGGTCCACAGATACGCAGTATTTT. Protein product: CATSGRSTDTQYF.

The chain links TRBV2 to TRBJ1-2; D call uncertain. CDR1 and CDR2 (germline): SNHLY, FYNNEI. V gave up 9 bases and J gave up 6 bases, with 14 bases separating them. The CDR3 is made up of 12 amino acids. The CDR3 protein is CASVLSGHGYTF. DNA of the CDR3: TGTGCCAGTGTCTTGAGTGGGCATGGCTACACCTTC.